This entry lists 12 T cell receptor beta chains sequenced from one sample in a study of blood T cell repertoires in COVID-19. Assay used: immunoSEQ multiplex PCR; TCRdb lists only in-frame clones, some missing. This table holds tens of thousands of clones, roughly 78% found once. Source material: peripheral blood. The receptors stem from a man aged 55 to 70 with acute or convalescent COVID-19.

The chain carries TRBV7-9 and TRBJ2-5; D is perhaps TRBD1 (6 bases). Germline V gene data show CDR1 as SEHNR and CDR2 as FQNEAQ (reference sequence). This CDR3 comprises 16 residues. The ends were cut back, 5 bases at V and 2 bases at J, with 18 bases in the middle. CDR3 bases: TGTGCCAGCAGCCCCCGCAGGGTGAGGGGGCAAGAGACCCAGTACTTC. This codes for CASSPRRVRGQETQYF.

A remark on this clone: Other DNA sequences from this sample encode an identical CDR3 as well. This chain connects TRBV10-1 to TRBJ2-1; 12 bases are shared with TRBD2. Trimming took 0 bases from V and 4 from J; bases not matched to a gene: 1. CDR3 size: 16 residues. Germline-derived CDR1 and CDR2 are WNHNN and SYGVQD (reference sequence). DNA of the CDR3: TGCGCCAGCAGTGAGTCCACTAGCGGGGGGTACAATGAGCAGTTCTTC. It codes for CASSESTSGGYNEQFF.

The chain recombines TRBV24-1 with TRBJ1-4; 8 bases are a match to TRBD1. Trimming removed 4 bases from V and 8 bases from J; junction bases left unmatched: 14. The CDR3 is 17 residues long. CDR1 and CDR2 (germline): KGHDR, SFDVKD. CDR3: CATSETGTGPKGEKLFF. The CDR3 DNA reads as TGTGCCACCAGTGAAACCGGGACAGGCCCGAAAGGGGAAAAACTGTTTTTT.

The rearrangement links TRBV4-3 to TRBJ2-7; 8 bases are shared with TRBD1. The CDR3 has 17 amino acids. V trimming: 0 bases; J trimming: 1 base; junction bases outside the gene matches: 8. Germline V gives CDR1 LGHNA, CDR2 YSLEER. CDR3 in amino acids: CASSQDLGTGLSYEQYF. The CDR3 nucleotides read TGCGCCAGCAGCCAAGATCTAGGGACAGGTCTTTCCTACGAGCAGTACTTC.

The chain is built from TRBV19 and TRBJ2-1; 7 bases agree with TRBD2. The germline V gene encodes CDR1 LNHDA and CDR2 SQIVND (reference sequence). The CDR3 spans 16 residues. After removal of 6 bases from V and 7 bases from J, the junction contained 15 bases not matched to a gene. The CDR3: CASSTAGEGRRNEQFF. DNA of the CDR3: TGTGCCAGTAGCACCGCCGGGGAGGGACGACGGAATGAGCAGTTCTTC.

The gene calls are TRBV5-6 and TRBJ2-1; possible D gene TRBD1, 6 bases. CDR3 length: 18 amino acids. In germline, CDR1 is SGHDT, CDR2 YYEEEE. V was clipped by 1 base and J by 0 bases, with 17 bases between them. As DNA, the CDR3 is TGTGCCAGCAGCTTGACCCGTACAGGGTTGAGCTCCTACAATGAGCAGTTCTTC. Its translation: CASSLTRTGLSSYNEQFF.

V usage is TRBV27 and J usage is TRBJ2-3; D might be TRBD1 (6 bases). CDR3 size: 14 residues. Per germline, CDR1 MNHEY and CDR2 SMNVEV (reference sequence). V dropped 2 bases and J dropped 5 bases, with 11 bases sitting between them. CDR3 DNA sequence: TGTGCCAGCAGTTTAAACAGGGCCGAAGATACGCAGTATTTT. It yields the protein CASSLNRAEDTQYF.

The chain employs TRBV5-5 and TRBJ2-1, with a tentative D call TRBD2 (6 bases). Germline loops: CDR1 SGHKS, CDR2 YYEKEE (reference sequence). Trimming pared 5 bases from V and 8 bases from J, leaving 17 bases between. This CDR3 spans 14 amino acids. Here the CDR3 reads CASRRDGARDEQFF. In nucleotides, the CDR3 is TGTGCCAGCAGGCGGGATGGGGCCAGGGATGAGCAGTTCTTC.

V usage is TRBV19 and J usage is TRBJ2-2, with D hard to call. The length of the CDR3 is 13 residues. Germline-derived CDR1 and CDR2 are LNHDA and SQIVND (reference sequence). V shed 7 bases and J shed 4 bases, with 10 bases lying between them. This CDR3 is CASTPYVTGELFF. The CDR3 region has the DNA TGTGCCAGTACCCCCTACGTCACCGGGGAGCTGTTTTTT.

The chain combines TRBV27 with TRBJ2-3; TRBD2 is a possible D gene (6 bases). The CDR3 is 14 residues long. Germline V gene sequence: CDR1 MNHEY, CDR2 SMNVEV (reference sequence). The V end was cut by 4 bases, the J end by 4 bases, with 12 bases between. Here the CDR3 DNA reads TGTGCCAGCAGTTGGGGGACGGGGGCAGATACGCAGTATTTT. Encoded protein: CASSWGTGADTQYF.

The gene calls are TRBV4-1 and TRBJ1-3; 8 nucleotides align to TRBD1. Per the germline V gene, CDR1 is MGHRA and CDR2 is YSYEKL. The CDR3 has 14 residues. V shed 1 base, J shed 14 bases, and the junction held 10 bases outside the gene matches. The CDR3 reads CASSQGTWDRLVYF. In DNA form, the CDR3 reads TGCGCCAGCAGCCAAGGTACGTGGGACAGGCTCGTATATTTT.

This clone was recorded a few times. The genes are TRBV4-2 and TRBJ2-2, with 8 bases aligning to TRBD1. The CDR3 is 16 amino acids. Per the germline V gene, CDR1 is LGHNA and CDR2 is YNFKEQ. Trimming cost V 0 bases and J 0 bases; bases outside gene matches: 0. CDR3 in DNA: TGTGCCAGCAGCCAAGAGACAGGGGCGAACACCGGGGAGCTGTTTTTT. This gives the protein CASSQETGANTGELFF.